This TCR beta chain is drawn from a study of tumor-infiltrating lymphocytes in localized non-small cell lung cancer. As concerns this clone: Its target is unknown.

Germline lookup yields CDR1 PRHDT and CDR2 FYEKMQ (reference sequence). This CDR3 has 14 residues. V was pared by 5 bases and J by 3 bases, with 13 bases between. Findings and caveats of the study: TCR sequencing covered a subset of patients with enough tissue. IM1 and IM2 tumors showed no difference in T-cell fraction. No link was found between tumor T-cell fraction and recurrence-free survival. Different pieces of the same tissue went to different assays, confounding technical variation with intratumor heterogeneity.

The method was immunoSEQ multiplex PCR; TCRdb's version includes in-frame clones alone and lacks a portion of them. The data contain roughly 12,000 clones, 84% of them singletons. This receptor was obtained from a human donor with non-small cell lung cancer. The sequencing input was lung tumor tissue. The chain combines TRBV13 with TRBJ1-2, with D possibly matching TRBD1 (5 bases). The CDR3 region has the DNA TGTGCCAGCAGCGGTCAGGGTGCTGACTATGGCTACACCTTC. Protein sequence: CASSGQGADYGYTF.